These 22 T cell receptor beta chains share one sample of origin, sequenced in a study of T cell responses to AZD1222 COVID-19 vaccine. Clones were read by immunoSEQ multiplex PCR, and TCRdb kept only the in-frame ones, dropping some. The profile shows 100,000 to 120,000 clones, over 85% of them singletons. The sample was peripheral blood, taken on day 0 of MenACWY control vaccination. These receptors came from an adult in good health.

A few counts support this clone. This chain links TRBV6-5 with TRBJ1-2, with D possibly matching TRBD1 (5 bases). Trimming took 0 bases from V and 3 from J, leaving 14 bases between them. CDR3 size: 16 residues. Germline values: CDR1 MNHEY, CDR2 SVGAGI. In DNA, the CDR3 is TGTGCCAGCAGTTACTCGACCCCAAGGGGTGACTATGGCTACACCTTC. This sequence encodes CASSYSTPRGDYGYTF.

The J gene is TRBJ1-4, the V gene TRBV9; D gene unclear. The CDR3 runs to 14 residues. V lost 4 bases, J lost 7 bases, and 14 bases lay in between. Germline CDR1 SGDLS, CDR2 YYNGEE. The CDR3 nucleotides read TGTGCCAGCAGCCCACCTGACGGGGTTGAAAAACTGTTTTTT. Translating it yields CASSPPDGVEKLFF.

CDR3 DNA: TGTGCCAGCAGCTTAGGGACGGGAGATAACACCGGGGAGCTGTTTTTT. It specifies CASSLGTGDNTGELFF. The chain carries TRBV7-6 and TRBJ2-2; tentative D call: TRBD2 (6 bases). Germline CDR1 is SGHVS and CDR2 is FNYEAQ. CDR3 length: 16 residues. V was shortened by 1 base and J by 2 bases, with 11 bases between the two germline ends.

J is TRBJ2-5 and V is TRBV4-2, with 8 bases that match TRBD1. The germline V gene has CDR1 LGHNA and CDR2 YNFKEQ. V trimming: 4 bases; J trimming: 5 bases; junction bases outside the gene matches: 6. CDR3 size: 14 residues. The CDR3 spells CASSRGQGSETQYF. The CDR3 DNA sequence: TGTGCCAGCAGCCGAGGACAGGGTTCGGAGACCCAGTACTTC.

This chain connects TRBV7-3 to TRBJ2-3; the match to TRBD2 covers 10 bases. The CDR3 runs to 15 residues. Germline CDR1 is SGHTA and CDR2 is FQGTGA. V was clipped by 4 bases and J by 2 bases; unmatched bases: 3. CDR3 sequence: CASSYSGGTTDTQYF. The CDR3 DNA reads TGTGCCAGCAGCTATAGCGGGGGGACCACAGATACGCAGTATTTT.

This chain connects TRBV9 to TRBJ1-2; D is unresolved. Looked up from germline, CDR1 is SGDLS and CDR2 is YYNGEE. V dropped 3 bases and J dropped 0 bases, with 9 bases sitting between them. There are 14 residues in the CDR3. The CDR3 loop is CASSAHGANYGYTF. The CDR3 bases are TGTGCCAGCAGCGCCCATGGGGCTAACTATGGCTACACCTTC.

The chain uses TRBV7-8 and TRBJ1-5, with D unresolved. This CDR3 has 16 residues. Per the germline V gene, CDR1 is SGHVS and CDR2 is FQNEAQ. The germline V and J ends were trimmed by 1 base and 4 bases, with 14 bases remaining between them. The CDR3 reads CASSLVAAVPNQPQHF. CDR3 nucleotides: TGTGCCAGCAGCTTAGTGGCGGCAGTCCCGAATCAGCCCCAGCATTTT.

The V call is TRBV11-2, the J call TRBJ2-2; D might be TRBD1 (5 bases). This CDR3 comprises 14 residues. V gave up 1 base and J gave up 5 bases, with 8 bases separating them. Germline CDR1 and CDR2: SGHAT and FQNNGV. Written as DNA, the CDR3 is TGTGCCAGCAGCTTAGGTCAGGGTACCGGGGAGCTGTTTTTT. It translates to CASSLGQGTGELFF.

For the CDR3, the DNA is TGTGCCAGCAGCCGGACTAGCGGGGTCAATGAGCAGTTCTTC. It is translated as CASSRTSGVNEQFF. The chain recombines TRBV11-3 with TRBJ2-1, with 12 bases fitting TRBD2. The trim removed 5 bases at V and 6 bases at J, leaving 2 bases unmatched. CDR1 is SGHNT, CDR2 YENEEA, per germline. This CDR3 is 14 amino acids long.

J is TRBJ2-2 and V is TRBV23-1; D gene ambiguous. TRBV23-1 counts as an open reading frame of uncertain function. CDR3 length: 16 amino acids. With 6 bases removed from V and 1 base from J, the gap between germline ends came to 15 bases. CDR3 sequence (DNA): TGCGCCAGCAGAAACCATTGGCTCTTGAACACCGGGGAGCTGTTTTTT. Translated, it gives CASRNHWLLNTGELFF.

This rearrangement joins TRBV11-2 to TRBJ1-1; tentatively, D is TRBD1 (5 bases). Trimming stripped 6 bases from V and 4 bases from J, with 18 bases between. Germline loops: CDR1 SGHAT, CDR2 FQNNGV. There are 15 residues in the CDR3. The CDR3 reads CASRRQGLSSTEAFF. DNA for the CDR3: TGTGCCAGCAGACGGCAGGGCCTCAGTTCCACTGAAGCTTTCTTT.

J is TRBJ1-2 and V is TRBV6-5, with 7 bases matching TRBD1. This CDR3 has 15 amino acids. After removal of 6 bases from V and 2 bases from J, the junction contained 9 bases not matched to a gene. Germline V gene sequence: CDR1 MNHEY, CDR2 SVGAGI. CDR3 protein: CASRTGDSGNYGYTF. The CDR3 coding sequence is TGTGCCAGCAGAACCGGGGACAGTGGAAACTATGGCTACACCTTC.

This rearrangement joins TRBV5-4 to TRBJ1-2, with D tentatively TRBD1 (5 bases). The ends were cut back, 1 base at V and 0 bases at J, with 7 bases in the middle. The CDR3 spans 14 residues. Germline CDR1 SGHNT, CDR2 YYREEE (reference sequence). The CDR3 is CASSLTGPNYGYTF. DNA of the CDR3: TGTGCCAGCAGCTTGACAGGTCCTAACTATGGCTACACCTTC.

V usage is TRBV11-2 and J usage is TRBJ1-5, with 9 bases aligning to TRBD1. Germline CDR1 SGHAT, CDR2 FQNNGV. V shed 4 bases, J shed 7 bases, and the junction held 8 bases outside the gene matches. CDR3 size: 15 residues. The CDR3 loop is CASSWNRGRGQPQHF. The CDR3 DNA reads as TGTGCCAGCAGCTGGAACAGGGGGCGAGGGCAGCCCCAGCATTTT.

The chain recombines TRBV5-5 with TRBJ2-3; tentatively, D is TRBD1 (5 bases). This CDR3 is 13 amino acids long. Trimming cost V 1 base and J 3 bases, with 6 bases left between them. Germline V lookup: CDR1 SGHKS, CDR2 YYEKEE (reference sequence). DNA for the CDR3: TGTGCCAGCAGCTTGCCAGGGACAGATACGCAGTATTTT. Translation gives CASSLPGTDTQYF.

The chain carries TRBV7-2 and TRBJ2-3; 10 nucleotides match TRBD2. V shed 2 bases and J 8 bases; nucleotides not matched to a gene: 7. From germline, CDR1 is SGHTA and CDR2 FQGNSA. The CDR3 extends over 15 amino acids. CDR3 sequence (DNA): TGTGCCAGCAGCTTATGGAGCGGGGGGGCTGGTACGCAGTATTTT. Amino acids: CASSLWSGGAGTQYF.

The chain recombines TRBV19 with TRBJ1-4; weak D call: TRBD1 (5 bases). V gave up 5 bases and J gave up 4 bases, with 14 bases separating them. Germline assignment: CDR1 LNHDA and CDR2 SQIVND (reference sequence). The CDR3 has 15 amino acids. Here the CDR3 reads CASSLFGTLNEKLFF. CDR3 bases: TGTGCCAGTAGTTTGTTCGGGACCCTTAATGAAAAACTGTTTTTT.

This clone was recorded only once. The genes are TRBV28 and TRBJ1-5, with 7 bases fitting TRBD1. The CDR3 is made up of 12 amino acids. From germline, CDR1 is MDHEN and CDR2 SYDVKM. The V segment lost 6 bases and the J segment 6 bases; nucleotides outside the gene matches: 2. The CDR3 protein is CASRTGVQPQHF. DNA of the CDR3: TGTGCCAGCAGAACAGGGGTTCAGCCCCAGCATTTT.

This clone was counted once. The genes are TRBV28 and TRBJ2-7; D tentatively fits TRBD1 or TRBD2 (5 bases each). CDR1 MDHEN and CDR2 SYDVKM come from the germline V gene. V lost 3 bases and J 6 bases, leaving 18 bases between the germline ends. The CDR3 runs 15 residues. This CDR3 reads CASSLARAVGTEQYF. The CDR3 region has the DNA TGTGCCAGCAGTTTGGCCAGGGCAGTCGGGACCGAGCAGTACTTC.

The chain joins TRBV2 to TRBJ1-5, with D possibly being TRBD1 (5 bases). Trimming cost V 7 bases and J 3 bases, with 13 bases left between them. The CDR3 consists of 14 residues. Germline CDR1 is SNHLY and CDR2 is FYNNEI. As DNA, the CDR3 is TGTGCCAGCACCGAGGACACTCCCAATCAGCCCCAGCATTTT. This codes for CASTEDTPNQPQHF.

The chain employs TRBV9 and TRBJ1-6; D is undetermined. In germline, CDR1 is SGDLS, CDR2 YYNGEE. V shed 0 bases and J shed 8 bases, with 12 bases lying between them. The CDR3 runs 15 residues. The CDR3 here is CASSVEQIGDSPLHF. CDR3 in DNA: TGTGCCAGCAGCGTAGAACAGATTGGGGATTCACCCCTCCACTTT.

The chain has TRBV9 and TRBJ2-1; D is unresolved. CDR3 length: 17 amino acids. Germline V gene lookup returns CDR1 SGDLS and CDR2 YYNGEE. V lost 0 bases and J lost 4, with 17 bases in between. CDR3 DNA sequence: TGTGCCAGCAGCGTAGACCCCGATCGCCGGCTATACAATGAGCAGTTCTTC. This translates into CASSVDPDRRLYNEQFF.